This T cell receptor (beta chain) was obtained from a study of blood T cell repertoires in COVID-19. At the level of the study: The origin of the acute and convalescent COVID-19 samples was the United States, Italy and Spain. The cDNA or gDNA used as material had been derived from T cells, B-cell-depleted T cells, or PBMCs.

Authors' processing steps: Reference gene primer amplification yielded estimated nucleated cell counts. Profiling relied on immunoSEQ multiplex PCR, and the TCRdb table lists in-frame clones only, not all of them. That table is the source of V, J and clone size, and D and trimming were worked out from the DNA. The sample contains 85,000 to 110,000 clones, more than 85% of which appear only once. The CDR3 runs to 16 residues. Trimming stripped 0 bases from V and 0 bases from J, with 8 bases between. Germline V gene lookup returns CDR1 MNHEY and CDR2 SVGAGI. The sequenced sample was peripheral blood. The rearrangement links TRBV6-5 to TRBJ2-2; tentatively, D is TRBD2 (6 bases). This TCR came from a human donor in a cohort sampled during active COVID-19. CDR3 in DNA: TGTGCCAGCAGTTACTCGGCTAGCGCGAACACCGGGGAGCTGTTTTTT. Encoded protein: CASSYSASANTGELFF.